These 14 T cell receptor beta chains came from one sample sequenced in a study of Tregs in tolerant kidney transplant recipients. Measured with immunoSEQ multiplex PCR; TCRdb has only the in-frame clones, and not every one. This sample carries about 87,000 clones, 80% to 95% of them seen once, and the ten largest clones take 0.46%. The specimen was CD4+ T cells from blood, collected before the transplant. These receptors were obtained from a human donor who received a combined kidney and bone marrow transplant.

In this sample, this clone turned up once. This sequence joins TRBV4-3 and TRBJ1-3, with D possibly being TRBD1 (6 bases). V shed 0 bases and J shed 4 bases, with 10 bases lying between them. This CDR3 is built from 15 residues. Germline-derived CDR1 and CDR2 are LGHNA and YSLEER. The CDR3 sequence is CASSQDWGRGNTIYF. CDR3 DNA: TGCGCCAGCAGCCAAGATTGGGGGCGGGGAAACACCATATATTTT.

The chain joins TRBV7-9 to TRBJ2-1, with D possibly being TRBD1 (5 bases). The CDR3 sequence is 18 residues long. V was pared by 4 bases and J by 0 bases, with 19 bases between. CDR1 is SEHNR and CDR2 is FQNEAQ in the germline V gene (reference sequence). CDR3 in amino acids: CASSSKYSQGFSYNEQFF. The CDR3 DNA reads TGTGCCAGCAGCTCAAAATACTCTCAGGGCTTCTCCTACAATGAGCAGTTCTTC.

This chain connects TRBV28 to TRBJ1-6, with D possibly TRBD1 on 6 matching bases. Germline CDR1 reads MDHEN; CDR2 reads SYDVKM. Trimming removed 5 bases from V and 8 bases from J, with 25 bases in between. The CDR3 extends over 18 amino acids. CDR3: CASSLKQNLRAGDSPLHF. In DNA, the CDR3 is TGTGCCAGCAGTCTCAAGCAGAACCTTAGGGCAGGGGATTCACCCCTCCACTTT.

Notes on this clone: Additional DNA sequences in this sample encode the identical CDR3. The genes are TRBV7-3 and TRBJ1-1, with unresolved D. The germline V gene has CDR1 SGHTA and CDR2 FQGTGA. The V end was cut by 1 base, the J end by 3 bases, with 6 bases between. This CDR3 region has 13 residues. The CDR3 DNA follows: TGTGCCAGCAGCTTAAACCGGTACACTGAAGCTTTCTTT. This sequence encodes CASSLNRYTEAFF.

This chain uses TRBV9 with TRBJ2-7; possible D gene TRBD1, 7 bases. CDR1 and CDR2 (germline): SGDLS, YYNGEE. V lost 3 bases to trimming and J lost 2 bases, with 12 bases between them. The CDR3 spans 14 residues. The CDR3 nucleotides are TGTGCCAGCAGCGCGCGGGACAGCACCTACGAGCAGTACTTC. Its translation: CASSARDSTYEQYF.

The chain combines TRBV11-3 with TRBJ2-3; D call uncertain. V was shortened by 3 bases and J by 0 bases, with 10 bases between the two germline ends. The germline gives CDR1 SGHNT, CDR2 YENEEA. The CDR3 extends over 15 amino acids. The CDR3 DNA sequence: TGTGCCAGCAGCTTTATTGGCGGAAGCACAGATACGCAGTATTTT. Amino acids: CASSFIGGSTDTQYF.

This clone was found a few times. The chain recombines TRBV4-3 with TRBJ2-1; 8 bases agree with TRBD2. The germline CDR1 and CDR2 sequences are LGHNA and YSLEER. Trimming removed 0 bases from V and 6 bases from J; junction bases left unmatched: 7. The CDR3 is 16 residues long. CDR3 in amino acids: CASSQDITGTSNEQFF. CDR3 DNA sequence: TGCGCCAGCAGCCAAGATATAACGGGGACTAGCAATGAGCAGTTCTTC.

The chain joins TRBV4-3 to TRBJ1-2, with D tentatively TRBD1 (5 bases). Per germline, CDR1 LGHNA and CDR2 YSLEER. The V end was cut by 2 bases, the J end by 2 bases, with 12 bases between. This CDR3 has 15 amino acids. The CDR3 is CASSQRFPGNYGYTF. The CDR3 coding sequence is TGCGCCAGCAGCCAACGATTCCCAGGGAACTATGGCTACACCTTC.

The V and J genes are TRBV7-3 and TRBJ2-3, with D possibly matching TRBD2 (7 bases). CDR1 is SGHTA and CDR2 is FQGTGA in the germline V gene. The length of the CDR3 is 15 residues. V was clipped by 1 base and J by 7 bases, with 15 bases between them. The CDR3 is CASSLKPGGANTQYF. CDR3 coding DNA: TGTGCCAGCAGCTTAAAGCCGGGGGGCGCGAATACGCAGTATTTT.

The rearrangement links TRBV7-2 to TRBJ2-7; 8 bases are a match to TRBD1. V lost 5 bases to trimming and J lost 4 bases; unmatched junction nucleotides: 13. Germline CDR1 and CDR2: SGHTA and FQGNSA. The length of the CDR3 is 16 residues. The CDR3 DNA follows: TGTGCCAGCAGCCCTAATAACGGACAGGGTGGGTACGAGCAGTACTTC. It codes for CASSPNNGQGGYEQYF.

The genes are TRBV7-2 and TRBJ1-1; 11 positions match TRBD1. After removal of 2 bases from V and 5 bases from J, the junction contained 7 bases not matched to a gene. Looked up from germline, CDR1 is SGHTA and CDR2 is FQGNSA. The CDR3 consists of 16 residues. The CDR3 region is CASSLPGTGGRTEAFF. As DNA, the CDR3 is TGTGCCAGCAGCTTACCTGGGACAGGGGGTAGGACTGAAGCTTTCTTT.

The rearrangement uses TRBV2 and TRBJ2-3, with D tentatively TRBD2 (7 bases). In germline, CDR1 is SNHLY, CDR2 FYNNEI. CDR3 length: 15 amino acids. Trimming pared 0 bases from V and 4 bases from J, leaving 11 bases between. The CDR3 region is CASSEAGGPADTQYF. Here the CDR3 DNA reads TGTGCCAGCAGTGAAGCCGGGGGGCCAGCAGATACGCAGTATTTT.

The CDR3 coding sequence is TGTGCCAGCAGTGGGACTAGCGGCTACAATGAGCAGTTCTTC. This gives the protein CASSGTSGYNEQFF. The rearrangement uses TRBV2 and TRBJ2-1; 10 bases align to TRBD2. V shed 4 bases, J shed 3 bases, and the junction held 0 bases outside the gene matches. From germline, CDR1 is SNHLY and CDR2 FYNNEI. The CDR3 covers 14 residues.

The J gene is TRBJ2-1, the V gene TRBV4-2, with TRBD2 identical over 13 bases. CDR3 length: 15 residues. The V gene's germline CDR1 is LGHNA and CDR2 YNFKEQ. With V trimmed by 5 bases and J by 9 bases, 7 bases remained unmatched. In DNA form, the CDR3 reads TGTGCCAGCAGCTTACTAGCGGGGGGGCCGGGTGAGCAGTTCTTC. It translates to CASSLLAGGPGEQFF.